Listed here are 8 T cell receptor beta chains from one sample, sequenced in a study of tumor and adjacent non-tumor tissue in lung cancer. This sample's RNA came from whole unsorted tissue. More than 3 cm separated this lung sample from the edge of the tumor. A modified ARM-PCR protocol with three rounds of nested PCR amplified TCRbeta. One entry per CDR3 protein, called by TCRdb with MiXCR from the multiplex PCR reads. The sample shows some 100,000 distinct CDR3 sequences, 60% to 65% of them seen only once. Input material: distant non-tumor lung tissue. These receptors were collected from a man in his fifties or sixties with non-small cell lung cancer.

About this clonotype: At one boundary the junction diverges from the germline segment, which might be a read error. V gene TRBV20-1 combines with J gene TRBJ1-1, with a possible D match to TRBD1 (5 bases). Germline CDR1 is DFQATT and CDR2 is SNEGSKA (reference sequence). The CDR3 runs to 15 residues. This CDR3 reads CSANLLGRVNSEAFF. Written as DNA, the CDR3 is TGCAGTGCTAATCTCCTCGGCAGGGTGAATAGTGAAGCTTTCTTC.

V and J are TRBV20-1 and TRBJ2-1, with D maybe TRBD2 (5 bases). The ends were cut back, 3 bases at V and 15 bases at J, with 18 bases in the middle. The CDR3 sequence is 12 residues long. The V gene's germline CDR1 is DFQATT and CDR2 SNEGSKA (reference sequence). The CDR3 DNA sequence: TGCAGTGCTAGTTCGGCTAGCAATTTGCTGTTCTTC. Translated: CSASSASNLLFF.

Regarding this clonotype: Just one base apart from a much larger clone, this may be a read error. The conserved closing phenylalanine or tryptophan is absent in this CDR3, likely reflecting a read error. The chain has TRBV12-3 or TRBV12-4 and TRBJ1-1, with TRBD1 as a possible D gene (5 bases). The CDR3 length is 14 residues. As DNA, the CDR3 is TGTGCCAGCGGTTTGGCAGGGACCCATGGTGAAGCTTTCCTT. It codes for CASGLAGTHGEAFL.

This clonotype occurred many times. The chain carries TRBV12-3 or TRBV12-4 and TRBJ2-7; D uncertain. Trimming left V 5 bases short and J 3 bases short, with 14 bases between. The CDR3 length is 14 residues. The CDR3 reads CASSPTLAYYEQYF. The CDR3 DNA follows: TGTGCCAGCAGTCCTACCTTAGCTTACTACGAGCAGTACTTC.

The rearrangement links TRBV4-2 to TRBJ2-1; TRBD2 matches 9 bases. Per the germline V gene, CDR1 is LGHNA and CDR2 is YNFKEQ. Trimming at V came to 1 base and at J to 8 bases, leaving 12 bases not matched to a gene. This CDR3 comprises 17 residues. The CDR3 DNA reads as TGTGCCAGCAGCCAAGTTCAGTGTAGCGGGAGTCAGGATGAGCAGTTCTTC. It is translated as CASSQVQCSGSQDEQFF.

Worth noting for this clonotype: The junction shows a germline mismatch at one end, possibly a read error. This chain joins TRBV6-4 and TRBJ2-6; a weak D match, TRBD2 (6 bases). The CDR3 runs 16 residues. Germline V gives CDR1 MRHNA, CDR2 SNTAGT. CDR3 bases: TGTGCCAGCAGGCCCGGGAGTGGCTCTGGGGGCAACGTCCTGACTTTC. This codes for CASRPGSGSGGNVLTF.

About this clonotype: A much larger clonotype is one base distant, so this may be a read error. V usage is TRBV5-5 and J usage is TRBJ1-5, with D unclear. Germline values: CDR1 SGHKS, CDR2 YYEKEE (reference sequence). This CDR3 is 13 amino acids long. CDR3 coding DNA: TGTGCCAGCAGCTTGGCGTGGAATCAGCCCGAGCATTTT. It encodes CASSLAWNQPEHF.

Note on this clonotype: One base away lies a much larger clone, so this may be a sequencing read error. J is TRBJ2-3 and V is TRBV6-6, with D perhaps assigned TRBD1 or TRBD2 (6 bases each). CDR3 size: 16 residues. Between the trimmed V and J ends, which lost 0 bases and 0 bases, there was a span of 10 bases. Germline CDR1 MNHNY, CDR2 SVGAGI (reference sequence). CDR3 sequence reads: CASSYSQGTSTDTQYF. CDR3 nucleotides: TGTGCCAGCAGTTACTCGCAGGGGACTAGCACAGATACGCAGTATTTT.